The next 10 T cell receptor beta chains were all read from a single sample in a study of cytomegalovirus exposure and HLA in healthy donors. A multiplex PCR was run with 60 Vbeta primers and 13 Jbeta primers. Generated by immunoSEQ multiplex PCR, the TCRdb table keeps only in-frame clones and is missing some. The table records over 150,000 clones, approximately 78% of them present only once. Sequenced: PBMCs. Receptors were obtained from a woman aged 30 to 39 in good health and CMV-seropositive.

The DNA of the CDR3 is TGTGCCAGCAGCCAAGCAGACAGGGATGGCGGCTACACCTTC. Protein sequence: CASSQADRDGGYTF. The V and J genes are TRBV4-2 and TRBJ1-2; 7 bases are a match to TRBD1. J lost 8 bases, V lost 1 base, and 7 bases had no gene match. CDR3 length equals 14 residues. Germline CDR1 and CDR2: LGHNA and YNFKEQ.

The V call is TRBV18, the J call TRBJ1-1; D is ambiguous. The CDR3 length is 13 residues. The V end lost 4 bases, the J end lost 1 base, and 7 bases lay between the germline ends. Germline V gene lookup returns CDR1 KGHSH and CDR2 LQKENI. In DNA, the CDR3 is TGTGCCAGCTCACTCTCACAGAACACTGAAGCTTTCTTT. As protein: CASSLSQNTEAFF.

This clone has a handful of counts. CDR3 DNA: TGTGCCAGCAGCCTGGACAGGGGATTCCAAGAGACCCAGTACTTC. Amino acid sequence: CASSLDRGFQETQYF. The V call is TRBV5-4, the J call TRBJ2-5, with 9 bases lining up with TRBD1. Unmatched junction bases numbered 5, after V lost 4 bases and J lost 1 base. Germline-derived CDR1 and CDR2 are SGHNT and YYREEE (reference sequence). The CDR3 runs 15 residues.

This clone was detected only once. V and J are TRBV5-1 and TRBJ1-2, with D hard to call. Between the trimmed V and J ends, which lost 2 bases and 4 bases, there was a span of 6 bases. The CDR3 extends over 12 amino acids. Germline assignment: CDR1 SGHRS and CDR2 YFSETQ. CDR3 residues: CASSFVSYGYTF. The DNA for the CDR3 is TGCGCCAGCAGCTTTGTCAGCTATGGCTACACCTTC.

This clone was seen only once. The chain recombines TRBV4-2 with TRBJ1-1; tentatively, D is TRBD1 (6 bases). Trimming removed 5 bases from V and 4 bases from J, with 17 bases in between. The CDR3 loop spans 15 amino acids. Germline assignment: CDR1 LGHNA and CDR2 YNFKEQ. The CDR3 nucleotides read TGTGCCAGCAGCACGACTTCAGGGGCCGGCACTGAAGCTTTCTTT. Protein: CASSTTSGAGTEAFF.

This chain links TRBV5-5 with TRBJ1-2; 8 bases are shared with TRBD1. The germline V gene has CDR1 SGHKS and CDR2 YYEKEE (reference sequence). Unmatched junction bases numbered 9, after V lost 2 bases and J lost 6 bases. This CDR3 has 15 amino acids. The CDR3 here is CASSFSDRARDGYTF. The CDR3 DNA is TGTGCCAGCAGCTTCTCGGACAGGGCTAGGGATGGCTACACCTTC.

This clone was counted a few times. J is TRBJ2-3 and V is TRBV25-1, with TRBD2 matching 9 bases. The V and J ends lost 1 base and 4 bases, in that order; junction bases with no gene match: 6. Germline V CDR1 and CDR2: MGHDK, SYGVNS. The CDR3 consists of 16 residues. The CDR3 nucleotides read TGTGCCAGCAGTGAATGGGGCGGGGGGGCCGCAGATACGCAGTATTTT. Amino acid sequence: CASSEWGGGAADTQYF.

The V and J genes are TRBV6-1 and TRBJ2-5, with TRBD1 matching over 7 bases. V lost 2 bases and J lost 1; bases outside the gene matches: 7. The germline V gene has CDR1 MNHNS and CDR2 SASEGT. The CDR3 has 16 amino acids. The CDR3 bases are TGTGCCAGCAGTGAAATAGTGAGGGGGCGCCAAGAGACCCAGTACTTC. It translates to CASSEIVRGRQETQYF.

The chain recombines TRBV9 with TRBJ1-6; D unresolved. This CDR3 region has 16 residues. Trimming left V 4 bases short and J 0 bases short, with 11 bases between. Per the germline V gene, CDR1 is SGDLS and CDR2 is YYNGEE. CDR3 residues: CASSPWSSSYNSPLHF. The CDR3 DNA follows: TGTGCCAGCAGCCCGTGGAGTAGCTCCTATAATTCACCCCTCCACTTT.

The gene calls are TRBV19 and TRBJ1-1, with D possibly matching TRBD1 (6 bases). Germline CDR1 reads LNHDA; CDR2 reads SQIVND (reference sequence). V was clipped by 3 bases and J by 7 bases, with 12 bases between them. This CDR3 comprises 13 residues. The CDR3 reads CASSMRGFDEAFF. The DNA for the CDR3 is TGTGCCAGTAGTATGAGGGGGTTCGATGAAGCTTTCTTT.